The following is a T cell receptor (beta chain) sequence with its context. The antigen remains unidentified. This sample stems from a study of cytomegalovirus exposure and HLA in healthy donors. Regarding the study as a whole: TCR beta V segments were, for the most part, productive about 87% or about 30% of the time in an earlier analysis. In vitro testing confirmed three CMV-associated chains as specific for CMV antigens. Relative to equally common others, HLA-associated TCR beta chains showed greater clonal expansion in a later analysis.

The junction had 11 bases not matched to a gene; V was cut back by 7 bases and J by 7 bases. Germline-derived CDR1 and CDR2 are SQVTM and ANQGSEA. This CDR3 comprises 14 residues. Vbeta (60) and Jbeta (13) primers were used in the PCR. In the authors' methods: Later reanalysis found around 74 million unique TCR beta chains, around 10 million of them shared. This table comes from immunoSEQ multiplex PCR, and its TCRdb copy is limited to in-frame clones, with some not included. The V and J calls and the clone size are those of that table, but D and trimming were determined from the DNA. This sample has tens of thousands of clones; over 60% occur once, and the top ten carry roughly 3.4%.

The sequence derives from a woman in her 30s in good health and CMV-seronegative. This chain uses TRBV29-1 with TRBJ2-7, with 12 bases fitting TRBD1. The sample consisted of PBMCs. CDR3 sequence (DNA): TGCAGCGGTTCCGGGACAGGGGGCTCCGAAGAGCAGTACTTC. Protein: CSGSGTGGSEEQYF.